Below, one TCR beta chain is given with its context. The antigen is undetermined. Investigators sought sequencing depths of between 1 in 200,000 and 1 in 1 million T cells. TCRdb's copy holds only in-frame clones and misses some; the assay was immunoSEQ multiplex PCR. The sample shows about 85,000 clones, around 79% of them seen only once. The record originates from a study of cytotoxic CD8 clonotypes in ibrutinib-treated CLL. The study's findings and limits: Sustained-remission patients were sampled at one set of times and progressing patients at different ones. Clonality measured at baseline exceeded age-matched healthy donors, tracking circulating CD8+ T-cell counts. There were few public clonotypes, and on treatment they contracted or stayed stable.

The CDR3 has 16 amino acids. Unmatched junction bases numbered 9, after V lost 5 bases and J lost 3 bases. In germline, CDR1 is SEHNR, CDR2 FQNEAQ (reference sequence). The chain carries TRBV7-9 and TRBJ2-2; 7 positions agree with TRBD2. Sample: PBMCs, taken after 12 months of ibrutinib treatment. The TCR sequence derives from a human donor with chronic lymphocytic leukemia. The CDR3 sequence is CASSPRGSEDTGELFF. CDR3 bases: TGTGCCAGCAGCCCCCGCGGGAGCGAGGACACCGGGGAGCTGTTTTTT.